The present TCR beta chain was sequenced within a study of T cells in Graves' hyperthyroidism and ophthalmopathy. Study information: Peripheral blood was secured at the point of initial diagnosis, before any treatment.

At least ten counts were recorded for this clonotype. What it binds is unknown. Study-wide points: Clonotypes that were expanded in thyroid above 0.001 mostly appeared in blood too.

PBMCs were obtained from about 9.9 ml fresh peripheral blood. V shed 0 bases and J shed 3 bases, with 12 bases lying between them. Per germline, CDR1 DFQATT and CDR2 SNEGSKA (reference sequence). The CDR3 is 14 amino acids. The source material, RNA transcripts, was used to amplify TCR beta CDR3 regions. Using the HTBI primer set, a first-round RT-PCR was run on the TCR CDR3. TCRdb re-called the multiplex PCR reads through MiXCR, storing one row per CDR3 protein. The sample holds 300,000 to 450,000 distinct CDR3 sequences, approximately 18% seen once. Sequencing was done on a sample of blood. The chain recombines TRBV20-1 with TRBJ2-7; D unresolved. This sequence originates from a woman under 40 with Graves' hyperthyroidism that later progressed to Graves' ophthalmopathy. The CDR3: CSARDFLNDYEQYF. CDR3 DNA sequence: TGCAGTGCTAGAGATTTTCTCAATGACTACGAGCAGTACTTC.